This T cell receptor beta chain was identified in a study of T cells in tuberculosis. Study-level information: CD1B tetramers identified T cells specific for mycobacterial lipid GMM. The study's findings and limits: Active tuberculosis alpha repertoires lay closer to GMM-specific TCRs than controls'.

On this clone: What it binds is unknown.

Each clinical donor contributed on average roughly 100,000 T cells from unsorted cryopreserved PBMC. The V gene lost 6 bases and the J gene lost 4 bases, with 17 bases spanning the gap. The CDR3 length is 15 residues. In germline, CDR1 is MRHNA, CDR2 SNTAGT. Here immunoSEQ multiplex PCR was the method, and the copy in TCRdb shows in-frame clones only, minus some. Of 25,000 to 35,000 clones listed, nearly 97% are singletons. The clonotype originates from a donor aged 5-35 years with latent tuberculosis or without tuberculosis infection. This chain connects TRBV6-4 to TRBJ2-3; D might be TRBD2 (6 bases). The sample was PBMCs. CDR3 bases: TGTGCCAGCAGCCCCACGGGCGGGAAGGCAGATACGCAGTATTTT. It codes for CASSPTGGKADTQYF.